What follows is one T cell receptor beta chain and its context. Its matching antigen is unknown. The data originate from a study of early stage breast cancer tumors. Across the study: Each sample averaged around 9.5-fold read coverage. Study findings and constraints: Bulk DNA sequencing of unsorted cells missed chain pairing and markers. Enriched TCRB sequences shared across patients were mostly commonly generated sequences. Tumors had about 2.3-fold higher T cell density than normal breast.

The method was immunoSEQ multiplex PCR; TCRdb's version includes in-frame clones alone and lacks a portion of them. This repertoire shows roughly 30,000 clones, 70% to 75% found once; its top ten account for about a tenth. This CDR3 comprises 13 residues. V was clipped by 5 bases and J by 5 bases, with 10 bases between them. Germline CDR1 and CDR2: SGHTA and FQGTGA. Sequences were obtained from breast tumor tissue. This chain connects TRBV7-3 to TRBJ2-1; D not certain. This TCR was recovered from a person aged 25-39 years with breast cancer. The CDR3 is CASSPSAHNEQFF. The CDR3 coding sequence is TGTGCCAGCAGCCCCTCAGCCCACAATGAGCAGTTCTTC.